This TCR beta chain was sequenced in a study of T cell repertoires in cytomegalovirus infection. About the research overall: Epitope selection comprised recently identified HLA-C-restricted CMV epitopes and well-studied HLA-B-restricted CMV epitopes. Indicated by public TCR beta signatures were CMV infection and matching HLA type. Study-level points and caveats: Cumulative public TCR beta family frequency identified carriers of CMV plus the relevant HLA. The ex vivo response was dominated by HLA-C-restricted CMV-specific TCR beta clonotypes.

TCRdb independently ran MiXCR on the reads; one entry per CDR3 protein. The sample includes about 920,000 distinct CDR3 sequences, less than 40% of them seen just once. V was cut by 6 bases and J by 5 bases, with 19 bases left in between. The germline CDR1 and CDR2 sequences are LNHDA and SQIVND (reference sequence). This CDR3 is built from 15 residues. For this clonotype: Antigen: not known.

This chain uses TRBV19 with TRBJ1-1; D not certain. The sample here was cultured CD8+ T cells from PBMCs, taken from culture after CMV antigen stimulation. The TCR was taken from a human donor in good health (CMV status not recorded). Some clones in this sample may be carry-over from other donors' samples. Here the CDR3 reads CASRHPRSFVTEAFF. The CDR3 DNA is TGTGCCAGTAGACACCCGAGATCTTTTGTGACTGAAGCTTTCTTT.